This TCR beta chain stems from a study of blood T cell repertoires in COVID-19. Looking at the study overall: The United States, Italy and Spain provided the acute and convalescent COVID-19 samples. Sample material is recorded as cDNA or gDNA derived from T cells, B-cell-depleted T cells, or PBMCs.

Source study methods: From reference gene primer amplification, estimates of nucleated cell counts were derived. This table comes from immunoSEQ multiplex PCR, and its TCRdb copy is limited to in-frame clones, with some not included. The DNA was the basis for D and trimming; V, J and clone size are from that table. The table shows about 240,000 clones, with 82% occurring only once. This clonotype was sampled from a woman aged 60 to 75 with active or convalescent COVID-19. Material for sequencing was peripheral blood.

Written as DNA, the CDR3 is TGTGCCAGCAGCCAGTCGCTAGCGGGGGGCCGCCCCTACGAGCAGTACTTC. This gives the protein CASSQSLAGGRPYEQYF. The chain has TRBV3-1 (or the pseudogene TRBV3-2) and TRBJ2-7; 11 bases are shared with TRBD2. Germline V gene lookup returns CDR1 LGHDT and CDR2 YNNKEL (reference sequence). CDR3 length equals 17 residues. The J segment lost 2 bases and the V segment lost 3 bases, leaving 9 bases of the junction unmatched.